These 24 T cell receptor beta chains share one sample of origin, sequenced in a study of OX40 agonist ivuxolimab in advanced cancers. Generated by immunoSEQ multiplex PCR, the TCRdb table keeps only in-frame clones and is missing some. The profile shows about 71,000 clones, about 93% of them singletons. The material was CD4+ or CD8+ T cells sorted from blood, obtained in a trial of the OX40 agonist ivuxolimab. The origin of the receptors is an adult with an advanced solid tumor such as melanoma, head and neck, liver or kidney cancer.

The V gene is TRBV2, the J gene TRBJ1-1; a weak D match, TRBD1 (6 bases). V was pared by 8 bases and J by 6 bases, with 22 bases between. The length of the CDR3 is 15 residues. Germline values: CDR1 SNHLY, CDR2 FYNNEI. The CDR3 protein is CASAAGEGGRSEAFF. The CDR3 DNA is TGTGCCAGCGCCGCAGGGGAGGGGGGTCGGTCTGAAGCTTTCTTT.

This chain joins TRBV9 and TRBJ1-6; D gene uncertain. The germline CDR1 and CDR2 sequences are SGDLS and YYNGEE. V was clipped by 3 bases and J by 2 bases, with 12 bases between them. The CDR3 consists of 16 residues. The CDR3 sequence: CASSALGSAYNSPLHF. The CDR3, as DNA: TGTGCCAGCAGCGCCCTCGGTAGCGCCTATAATTCACCCCTCCACTTT.

The CDR3 here is CASSPRTGGYEQYF. DNA of the CDR3: TGTGCCAGCAGCCCTCGGACAGGGGGCTACGAGCAGTACTTC. The genes are TRBV7-8 and TRBJ2-7; 10 positions agree with TRBD1. Germline V gene data show CDR1 as SGHVS and CDR2 as FQNEAQ. The CDR3 spans 14 residues. Trimming cost V 5 bases and J 3 bases; bases outside gene matches: 4. Looking up the rest from reference TRBV7-8 and TRBJ2-7 gives the full variable domain: GAGVSQSPRYKVAKRGQDVALRCDPISGHVSLFWYQQALGQGPEFLTYFQNEAQLDKSGLPSDRFFAERPEGSVSTLKIQRTQQEDSAVYLCASSPRTGGYEQYFGPGTRLTVT.

The genes are TRBV4-1 and TRBJ2-7, with D maybe TRBD1 (6 bases). V was clipped by 0 bases and J by 5 bases, with 14 bases between them. The V gene's germline CDR1 is MGHRA and CDR2 YSYEKL. The CDR3 is 15 residues long. DNA of the CDR3: TGCGCCAGCAGCCAAGATCCCCTTACAGGGCACGAGCAGTACTTC. It codes for CASSQDPLTGHEQYF.

This chain connects TRBV7-3 to TRBJ2-1, with TRBD2 identical over 10 bases. This CDR3 has 18 amino acids. The ends lost 4 bases at V and 6 bases at J; junction bases unmatched: 15. The germline gives CDR1 SGHTA, CDR2 FQGTGA. CDR3 region: CASSSIGGTSGNFNEQFF. The CDR3 nucleotides read TGTGCCAGCAGCTCCATTGGCGGCACTAGCGGGAATTTCAATGAGCAGTTCTTC.

The gene calls are TRBV4-1 and TRBJ1-1; 8 bases map to TRBD1. The CDR3 contains 14 residues. Germline V lookup: CDR1 MGHRA, CDR2 YSYEKL. V lost 4 bases, J lost 3 bases, and 4 bases stayed unmatched. CDR3 in amino acids: CASSRQGQDTEAFF. The CDR3 DNA reads TGCGCCAGCAGCCGGCAGGGACAGGACACTGAAGCTTTCTTT.

This chain joins TRBV4-1 and TRBJ2-3; perhaps TRBD1 as D (5 bases). The CDR3 extends over 16 amino acids. V lost 4 bases and J 0 bases, leaving 14 bases between the germline ends. CDR1 and CDR2 (germline): MGHRA, YSYEKL. CDR3 DNA sequence: TGCGCCAGCAGCCTCCAGACAGAGGCTAGCACAGATACGCAGTATTTT. Its protein is CASSLQTEASTDTQYF.

This clone was detected once. The chain combines TRBV6-6 with TRBJ2-7; 9 nucleotides line up with TRBD2. The CDR3 sequence is 14 residues long. In germline, CDR1 is MNHNY, CDR2 SVGAGI (reference sequence). With 6 bases clipped from V and 3 bases from J, the junction kept 6 bases outside the gene matches. The CDR3 DNA is TGTGCCAGCAGAATTAGCGGGAGTATCTACGAGCAGTACTTC. Translating gives CASRISGSIYEQYF.

The chain carries TRBV27 and TRBJ2-7; 9 bases align to TRBD2. Germline CDR1 reads MNHEY; CDR2 reads SMNVEV (reference sequence). With 5 bases clipped from V and 5 bases from J, the junction kept 7 bases outside the gene matches. The CDR3 sequence is 14 residues long. The CDR3 spells CASSPGLAHDEQYF. CDR3 DNA: TGTGCCAGCAGTCCGGGACTAGCACACGACGAGCAGTACTTC.

V gene TRBV28 combines with J gene TRBJ2-7; 7 bases agree with TRBD1. The CDR3 is 16 residues long. The J segment lost 7 bases and the V segment lost 4 bases, leaving 16 bases of the junction unmatched. Germline CDR1 reads MDHEN; CDR2 reads SYDVKM. DNA of the CDR3: TGTGCCAGCAGTTCCCAGGACAGGCTGGACCGTTGGGAGCAGTACTTC. Translating it yields CASSSQDRLDRWEQYF.

The rearrangement links TRBV19 to TRBJ1-3, with D possibly matching TRBD1 (5 bases). Per germline, CDR1 LNHDA and CDR2 SQIVND (reference sequence). The CDR3 sequence is 15 residues long. The V end lost 3 bases, the J end lost 4 bases, and 13 bases lay between the germline ends. CDR3 residues: CASSMGSGGGNTIYF. CDR3 in DNA: TGTGCCAGTAGTATGGGCTCCGGGGGAGGAAACACCATATATTTT.

The rearrangement links TRBV16 to TRBJ2-7; 12 bases align to TRBD1. Per the germline V gene, CDR1 is KGHSY and CDR2 is FQNENV. The CDR3 length is 15 residues. With 0 bases clipped from V and 7 bases from J, the junction kept 4 bases outside the gene matches. CDR3 residues: CASSQSGQGAVEQYF. CDR3 in DNA: TGTGCCAGCAGCCAATCGGGACAGGGGGCAGTTGAGCAGTACTTC.

The chain carries TRBV28 and TRBJ1-4; maybe TRBD1 (5 bases). The CDR3 totals 13 residues. Germline CDR1 is MDHEN and CDR2 is SYDVKM. Trimming took 5 bases from V and 6 from J, leaving 10 bases between them. The CDR3, as DNA: TGTGCCAGCAGTCTCTGGGGGGATGAAAAACTGTTTTTT. The encoded protein is CASSLWGDEKLFF.

J is TRBJ2-1 and V is TRBV29-1; D gene uncertain. The germline gives CDR1 SQVTM, CDR2 ANQGSEA. V was clipped by 3 bases and J by 7 bases, with 7 bases between them. The CDR3 sequence is 11 residues long. CDR3 bases: TGCAGCGTTGATCCCCCGAATGAGCAGTTCTTC. Translating it yields CSVDPPNEQFF.

Written as DNA, the CDR3 is TGTGCCAGCAACGGACTAGCGGAAGTACTATCTTACACAGATACGCAGTATTTT. It codes for CASNGLAEVLSYTDTQYF. The chain couples TRBV28 to TRBJ2-3, with 10 bases lining up with TRBD2. The J segment lost 2 bases and the V segment lost 7 bases, leaving 15 bases of the junction unmatched. This CDR3 is 18 amino acids long. Per germline, CDR1 MDHEN and CDR2 SYDVKM. The variable domain in full, completed from reference TRBV28 and TRBJ2-3, reads DVKVTQSSRYLVKRTGEKVFLECVQDMDHENMFWYRQDPGLGLRLIYFSYDVKMKEKGDIPEGYSVSREKKERFSLILESASTNQTSMYLCASNGLAEVLSYTDTQYFGPGTRLTVL.

The sample holds one count of this clone. The DNA for the CDR3 is TGTGCCAGCAGCGGCGGGACTAGCGGGGCCCAAGAGACCCAGTACTTC. Translating gives CASSGGTSGAQETQYF. J is TRBJ2-5 and V is TRBV9; 13 nucleotides agree with TRBD2. Per germline, CDR1 SGDLS and CDR2 YYNGEE. V dropped 3 bases and J dropped 1; count of bases not matched to a gene: 3. CDR3 length: 16 amino acids.

V and J are TRBV7-9 and TRBJ2-1; possibly TRBD2 for D (5 bases). V lost 5 bases and J lost 5, with 13 bases in between. The CDR3 contains 14 residues. CDR1 is SEHNR and CDR2 is FQNEAQ in the germline V gene (reference sequence). Here the CDR3 DNA reads TGTGCCAGCAGCACCGGCGGGCGGGACAATGAGCAGTTCTTC. Encoded protein: CASSTGGRDNEQFF.

The rearrangement uses TRBV28 and TRBJ2-2; 8 bases line up with TRBD2. The CDR3 consists of 16 residues. In germline, CDR1 is MDHEN, CDR2 SYDVKM. V was pared by 2 bases and J by 6 bases, with 8 bases of the junction left unmatched. The CDR3 bases are TGTGCCAGCAGTTTACCCCTAATAGCGGGACCCGGGGAGCTGTTTTTT. Amino acid sequence: CASSLPLIAGPGELFF.

The chain is built from TRBV7-9 and TRBJ2-2; TRBD2 might be the D (5 bases). Trimming took 9 bases from V and 5 from J, leaving 13 bases between them. CDR3 size: 13 residues. In germline, CDR1 is SEHNR, CDR2 FQNEAQ (reference sequence). The CDR3 spells CASEELATGELFF. For the CDR3, the DNA is TGTGCCAGTGAGGAGCTAGCTACCGGGGAGCTGTTTTTT.

The V and J genes are TRBV4-2 and TRBJ2-7, with D perhaps TRBD2 (7 bases). Germline V gives CDR1 LGHNA, CDR2 YNFKEQ. V lost 0 bases and J 2 bases, leaving 20 bases between the germline ends. The CDR3 spans 18 residues. The CDR3 sequence: CASSQEGGLTPLTYEQYF. The CDR3 bases are TGTGCCAGCAGCCAAGAAGGGGGACTAACCCCTTTAACCTACGAGCAGTACTTC.

This clone was counted once. CDR3: CSVVLGRGPEAFF. DNA of the CDR3: TGCAGCGTTGTTTTAGGGAGAGGCCCTGAAGCTTTCTTT. The J gene is TRBJ1-1, the V gene TRBV29-1, with D uncertain. Looked up from germline, CDR1 is SQVTM and CDR2 is ANQGSEA. The CDR3 has 13 residues. Trimming removed 4 bases from V and 6 bases from J, with 15 bases in between.

The J gene is TRBJ2-7, the V gene TRBV6-5, with D uncertain. Germline V gives CDR1 MNHEY, CDR2 SVGAGI. The CDR3 extends over 13 amino acids. Trimming stripped 10 bases from V and 5 bases from J, with 18 bases between. The CDR3 here is CATTSRNRHEQYF. The CDR3 DNA follows: TGTGCCACGACTTCCCGGAATAGGCACGAGCAGTACTTC.

This chain links TRBV5-6 with TRBJ1-2; 7 bases agree with TRBD1. J lost 0 bases, V lost 2 bases, and 4 bases had no gene match. The CDR3 loop spans 15 amino acids. The germline V gene encodes CDR1 SGHDT and CDR2 YYEEEE. CDR3 in DNA: TGTGCCAGCAGCTTCGGAGGGGGCACTAACTATGGCTACACCTTC. Protein: CASSFGGGTNYGYTF.

The gene calls are TRBV14 and TRBJ2-7; 9 nucleotides agree with TRBD1. The CDR3 is made up of 16 amino acids. Germline lookup yields CDR1 SGHDN and CDR2 FVKESK. After removal of 6 bases from V and 5 bases from J, the junction contained 14 bases not matched to a gene. The CDR3 sequence: CASSPIHYRGLDEQYF. The CDR3 bases are TGTGCCAGCAGTCCGATACATTACAGGGGGCTCGACGAGCAGTACTTC.